This TCR beta chain stems from a study of CD8 T cells in Susac syndrome. An amount of RNA that ranged from roughly 0.5 to 1 ug was reverse transcribed with random hexamers. TCRdb re-derived calls from the immunoSEQ multiplex PCR reads in MiXCR, one entry per CDR3 protein. The data hold roughly 120,000 distinct CDR3 sequences, with about 94% observed a single time. The CDR3 has 17 amino acids. The V gene's germline CDR1 is SGDLS and CDR2 YYNGEE. V lost 0 bases, J lost 4 bases, and 6 bases stayed unmatched. The chain couples TRBV9 to TRBJ2-5; TRBD2 matches 13 bases. This clonotype originated in a human donor with multiple sclerosis. Specimen: CD4+ T cells from PBMCs. The DNA of the CDR3 is TGTGCCAGCAGCGTAGCAGGACTAGCGGGAGTGGGAGAGACCCAGTACTTC. This gives the protein CASSVAGLAGVGETQYF.